This TCR beta chain was documented in a study of T cell responses to AZD1222 COVID-19 vaccine. Between the trimmed V and J ends, which lost 3 bases and 1 base, there was a span of 15 bases. Germline assignment: CDR1 SQVTM and CDR2 ANQGSEA. There are 15 residues in the CDR3. Assay: immunoSEQ multiplex PCR; the TCRdb copy retains only in-frame clones and omits some. The sample has about 53,000 clones, about four fifths seen once. Study-wide points: Repertoire sampling occurred only after the peak T cell response. Nearly half of spike-specific TCRs reportedly go after variant regions that carry no mutations. The study found vaccine-associated CD4 TCRs spanning spike, dominant at 160-218 and 743-854. A mostly white British donor set with more females was recruited, and clonal diversity was possibly underestimated.

This clone was detected many times. Antigen specificity is unknown. This sequence joins TRBV29-1 and TRBJ2-5; D is perhaps TRBD1 (6 bases). The material was peripheral blood, obtained on day 0 of AZD1222 vaccination. The clonotype was recovered from an adult in good health. The CDR3: CSVDRLGGFQETQYF. CDR3 in DNA: TGCAGCGTTGACAGGCTAGGGGGATTCCAAGAGACCCAGTACTTC.